The text below deals with one T cell receptor beta chain. Patients at the Seattle site were enrolled during active infection and followed longitudinally. How the authors handled the data: Researchers report that nucleated cell counts were estimated from reference gene primer amplification. Some clones are missing from TCRdb's copy, which holds only in-frame ones; the method was immunoSEQ multiplex PCR. From that table come the V and J calls and clone size; the DNA was used to work out D and trimming. The repertoire holds about 270,000 clones, about 81% seen once, with almost 1.5% in the top ten. The data stem from a study of blood T cell repertoires in COVID-19. Study-level information: Some COVID-19 samples were acute and others convalescent; all came from the United States, Italy and Spain.

The CDR3 contains 17 residues. Germline lookup yields CDR1 MDHEN and CDR2 SYDVKM. Trimming took 5 bases from V and 5 from J; bases not matched to a gene: 15. Sequenced sample: peripheral blood. The sequence came from a human donor with COVID-19, enrolled during active disease. The donor label of this sample is uncertain. The chain carries TRBV28 and TRBJ2-5, with TRBD1 matching over 9 bases. CDR3 residues: CASSQPRDRVGSETQYF. The CDR3 DNA sequence: TGTGCCAGCAGTCAACCCCGGGACAGGGTTGGGTCGGAGACCCAGTACTTC.